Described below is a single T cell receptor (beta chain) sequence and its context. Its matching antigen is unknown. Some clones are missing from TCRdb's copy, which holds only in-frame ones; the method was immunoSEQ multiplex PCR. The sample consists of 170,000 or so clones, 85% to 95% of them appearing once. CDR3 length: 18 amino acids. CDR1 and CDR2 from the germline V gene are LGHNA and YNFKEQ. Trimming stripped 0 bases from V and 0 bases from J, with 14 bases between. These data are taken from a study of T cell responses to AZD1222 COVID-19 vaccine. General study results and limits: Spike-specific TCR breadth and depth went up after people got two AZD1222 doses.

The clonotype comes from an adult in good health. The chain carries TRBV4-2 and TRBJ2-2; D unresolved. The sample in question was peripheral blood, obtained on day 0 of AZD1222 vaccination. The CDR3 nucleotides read TGTGCCAGCAGCCAAGAATCGTCAGTCTCCGCGAACACCGGGGAGCTGTTTTTT. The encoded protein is CASSQESSVSANTGELFF.